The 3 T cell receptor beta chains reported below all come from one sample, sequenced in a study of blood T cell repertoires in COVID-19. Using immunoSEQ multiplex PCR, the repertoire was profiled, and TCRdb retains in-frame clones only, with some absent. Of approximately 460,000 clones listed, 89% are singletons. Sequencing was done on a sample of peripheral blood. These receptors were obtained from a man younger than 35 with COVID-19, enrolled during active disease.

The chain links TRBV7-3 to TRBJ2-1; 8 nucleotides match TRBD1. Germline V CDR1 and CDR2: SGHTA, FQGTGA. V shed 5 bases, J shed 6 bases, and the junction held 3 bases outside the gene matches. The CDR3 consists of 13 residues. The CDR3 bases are TGTGCCAGCAGCCCCGACAGGGGCAATGAGCAGTTCTTC. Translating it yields CASSPDRGNEQFF.

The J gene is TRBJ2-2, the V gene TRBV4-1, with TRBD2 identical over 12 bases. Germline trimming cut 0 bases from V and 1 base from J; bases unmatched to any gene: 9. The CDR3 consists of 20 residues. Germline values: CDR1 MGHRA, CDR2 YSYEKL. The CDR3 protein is CASSQDRGLAGPENTGELFF. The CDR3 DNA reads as TGCGCCAGCAGCCAAGATCGAGGACTAGCGGGGCCCGAGAACACCGGGGAGCTGTTTTTT.

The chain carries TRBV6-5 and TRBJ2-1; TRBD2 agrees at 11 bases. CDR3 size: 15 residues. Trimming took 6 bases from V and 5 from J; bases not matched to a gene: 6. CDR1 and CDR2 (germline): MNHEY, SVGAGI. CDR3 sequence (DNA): TGTGCCAGCAGCTCTAGCGGGGGGCCTAACAATGAGCAGTTCTTC. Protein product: CASSSSGGPNNEQFF.